This entry lists 21 T cell receptor beta chains sequenced from one sample in a study of blood T cell repertoires in COVID-19. Sequenced by immunoSEQ multiplex PCR; TCRdb stores in-frame clones only, minus some. The sample shows some 200,000 clones, 83% of them seen only once. The sequencing sample was made of peripheral blood. The receptors come from a woman aged 30 to 39 with COVID-19, enrolled during active disease.

This clone was detected a few times. The rearrangement uses TRBV27 and TRBJ2-7; D gene uncertain. This CDR3 spans 14 amino acids. Germline V gives CDR1 MNHEY, CDR2 SMNVEV (reference sequence). Trimming shortened V by 3 bases and J by 6 bases, and 15 bases separated the two germline ends. Written as DNA, the CDR3 is TGTGCCAGCAGTTTGGTCAGTCTTCAGGCCGAGCAGTACTTC. It specifies CASSLVSLQAEQYF.

The V gene is TRBV6-4, the J gene TRBJ2-1, with a possible D match to TRBD2 (7 bases). V was shortened by 7 bases and J by 3 bases, with 22 bases between the two germline ends. Germline CDR1 is MRHNA and CDR2 is SNTAGT. This CDR3 is 17 amino acids long. DNA for the CDR3: TGTGCCAGCAAACAGGAGGCCCTAGGGGGGGGCTACAATGAGCAGTTCTTC. Translating it yields CASKQEALGGGYNEQFF.

The V gene is TRBV3-1 (or the pseudogene TRBV3-2), the J gene TRBJ1-1; 9 bases map to TRBD1. Per the germline V gene, CDR1 is LGHDT and CDR2 is YNNKEL (reference sequence). The CDR3 totals 16 residues. The ends lost 3 bases at V and 5 bases at J; junction bases unmatched: 10. The CDR3 DNA reads TGTGCCAGCAGCCACGGGGGGACAGGGAGGAGGACTGAAGCTTTCTTT. Its translation is CASSHGGTGRRTEAFF.

The V and J genes are TRBV3-1 (or the pseudogene TRBV3-2) and TRBJ1-5; maybe TRBD1 (5 bases). Trimming left V 1 base short and J 4 bases short, with 11 bases between. Per germline, CDR1 LGHDT and CDR2 YNNKEL (reference sequence). The CDR3 is made up of 15 amino acids. CDR3 sequence (DNA): TGTGCCAGCAGCCAAGGTCGGTCAGGGAATCAGCCCCAGCATTTT. Amino acids: CASSQGRSGNQPQHF.

The rearrangement joins TRBV12-3 or TRBV12-4 to TRBJ2-1, with unresolved D. The germline V and J ends were trimmed by 3 bases and 5 bases, with 8 bases remaining between them. This CDR3 is 13 amino acids long. CDR3 sequence: CASSFGLDNEQFF. The CDR3 region has the DNA TGTGCCAGCAGTTTTGGGCTCGACAATGAGCAGTTCTTC.

This clone has just a few counts. The CDR3: CASSPLGAYEQYF. CDR3 DNA: TGTGCCAGCAGCCCCCTAGGTGCCTACGAGCAGTACTTC. This chain uses TRBV7-8 with TRBJ2-7; D call uncertain. This CDR3 is built from 13 residues. In germline, CDR1 is SGHVS, CDR2 FQNEAQ. The ends were cut back, 5 bases at V and 2 bases at J, with 10 bases in the middle.

The gene calls are TRBV6-6 and TRBJ2-5, with D uncertain. This CDR3 comprises 14 residues. V was trimmed by 6 bases and J by 0 bases, leaving 11 bases between them. Germline CDR1 reads MNHNY; CDR2 reads SVGAGI (reference sequence). The CDR3 protein is CASRSILNQETQYF. DNA for the CDR3: TGTGCCAGCAGGAGCATCCTTAACCAAGAGACCCAGTACTTC.

The V gene is TRBV18, the J gene TRBJ2-6, with a weak D call TRBD1 (5 bases). V lost 3 bases, J lost 0 bases, and 18 bases lay in between. Per germline, CDR1 KGHSH and CDR2 LQKENI. The CDR3 length is 19 residues. CDR3 nucleotides: TGTGCCAGCTCACCCCCCTTAGACAGAGTAAACTCTGGGGCCAACGTCCTGACTTTC. This encodes CASSPPLDRVNSGANVLTF.

The rearrangement joins TRBV9 to TRBJ1-2, with 8 bases identical to TRBD1. J was trimmed by 2 bases and V by 2 bases; bases with no gene match: 5. The CDR3 extends over 15 amino acids. From germline, CDR1 is SGDLS and CDR2 YYNGEE. CDR3 loop: CASSVADRVNYGYTF. CDR3 nucleotides: TGTGCCAGCAGCGTCGCGGACAGGGTAAACTATGGCTACACCTTC.

The rearrangement uses TRBV6-5 and TRBJ2-1; 8 bases are a match to TRBD2. Trimming took 7 bases from V and 2 from J; bases not matched to a gene: 7. The CDR3 consists of 15 residues. Per the germline V gene, CDR1 is MNHEY and CDR2 is SVGAGI. CDR3 in DNA: TGTGCCAGCACCTCAACTAGCGGAGCCTACAATGAGCAGTTCTTC. Protein product: CASTSTSGAYNEQFF.

This chain connects TRBV7-2 to TRBJ2-2; D ambiguous. CDR1 is SGHTA and CDR2 is FQGNSA in the germline V gene. The CDR3 contains 16 residues. Trimming removed 0 bases at V and 4 bases at J, with 12 bases between. CDR3 sequence reads: CASSLALGLGTGELFF. In DNA, the CDR3 is TGTGCCAGCAGCTTAGCGTTGGGCCTGGGCACCGGGGAGCTGTTTTTT.

The V call is TRBV3-1 (or the pseudogene TRBV3-2), the J call TRBJ2-7, with D unresolved. The CDR3 contains 13 residues. Trimming left V 5 bases short and J 4 bases short, with 12 bases between. In germline, CDR1 is LGHDT, CDR2 YNNKEL (reference sequence). The CDR3, as DNA: TGTGCCAGCAGCGGGTACGGGTCGTACGAGCAGTACTTC. Translating gives CASSGYGSYEQYF.

This chain joins TRBV2 and TRBJ2-7, with TRBD1 matching 11 bases. The germline gives CDR1 SNHLY, CDR2 FYNNEI. The junction had 16 bases not matched to a gene; V was cut back by 10 bases and J by 5 bases. The CDR3 is 16 amino acids. The CDR3 spells CAISGLPGQGVHEQYF. The CDR3 DNA is TGTGCCATATCAGGATTACCGGGACAGGGGGTGCACGAGCAGTACTTC.

The chain combines TRBV29-1 with TRBJ1-2, with no clear D. Per germline, CDR1 SQVTM and CDR2 ANQGSEA. The CDR3 totals 15 residues. V lost 0 bases and J lost 1, with 12 bases in between. In DNA, the CDR3 is TGCAGCGTTGAAGAAGAGAGCGGACTTAACTATGGCTACACCTTC. This codes for CSVEEESGLNYGYTF.

This chain links TRBV18 with TRBJ1-3; TRBD1 is a possible D gene (5 bases). With 2 bases removed from V and 0 bases from J, the gap between germline ends came to 11 bases. This CDR3 comprises 16 residues. Germline V gene sequence: CDR1 KGHSH, CDR2 LQKENI. CDR3 DNA: TGTGCCAGCTCACCAGCTCCAGGACACTCTGGAAACACCATATATTTT. Protein product: CASSPAPGHSGNTIYF.

This clone was observed a single time. The chain uses TRBV5-1 and TRBJ1-3, with a tentative D call TRBD1 (5 bases). Germline CDR1 SGHRS, CDR2 YFSETQ. The V end was cut by 3 bases, the J end by 4 bases, with 11 bases between. CDR3 length: 14 residues. DNA for the CDR3: TGCGCCAGCAGCTACGGGGGGGAAGGAAACACCATATATTTT. Amino acids: CASSYGGEGNTIYF.

The chain links TRBV10-3 to TRBJ2-7, with a weak D call TRBD1 (6 bases). Trimming cost V 10 bases and J 0 bases, with 10 bases left between them. From germline, CDR1 is ENHRY and CDR2 SYGVKD. The length of the CDR3 is 12 residues. This CDR3 reads CATRDNSYEQYF. CDR3 DNA: TGTGCCACCCGGGACAACTCCTACGAGCAGTACTTC.

This chain links TRBV7-9 with TRBJ2-5; 11 bases map to TRBD2. Germline lookup yields CDR1 SEHNR and CDR2 FQNEAQ (reference sequence). The junction had 5 bases not matched to a gene; V was cut back by 5 bases and J by 3 bases. The CDR3 has 15 amino acids. CDR3 amino acids: CASSLLSGGEETQYF. CDR3 bases: TGTGCCAGCAGCCTACTTAGCGGGGGGGAAGAGACCCAGTACTTC.

For the CDR3, the DNA is TGTGCCAGCAGCCAAGATCCAGCGGGAGGGTACAATGAGCAGTTCTTC. It is translated as CASSQDPAGGYNEQFF. The chain recombines TRBV4-2 with TRBJ2-1, with 10 positions matching TRBD2. CDR1 and CDR2 (germline): LGHNA, YNFKEQ. Losses at the gene ends were 0 bases for V and 4 bases for J; bases not matched to a gene: 3. The CDR3 has 16 residues.

Comments on this clone: Additional DNA sequences in this sample encode the identical CDR3. The chain links TRBV10-1 to TRBJ2-7; possibly TRBD2 for D (6 bases). The CDR3 length is 21 residues. Germline CDR1 and CDR2: WNHNN and SYGVQD (reference sequence). V was shortened by 0 bases and J by 0 bases, with 27 bases between the two germline ends. For the CDR3, the DNA is TGCGCCAGCAGTGAGTCGATGGTGAGTGGGAGGCCTTCCTTGAGCTCCTACGAGCAGTACTTC. Translation gives CASSESMVSGRPSLSSYEQYF.

The V gene is TRBV7-9, the J gene TRBJ1-1, with D possibly TRBD1 on 6 matching bases. The germline V and J ends were trimmed by 0 bases and 1 base, with 12 bases remaining between them. Germline lookup yields CDR1 SEHNR and CDR2 FQNEAQ (reference sequence). The CDR3 is made up of 16 amino acids. CDR3 in amino acids: CASSLARTVGNTEAFF. CDR3 DNA: TGTGCCAGCAGCTTAGCGCGGACAGTAGGGAACACTGAAGCTTTCTTT.